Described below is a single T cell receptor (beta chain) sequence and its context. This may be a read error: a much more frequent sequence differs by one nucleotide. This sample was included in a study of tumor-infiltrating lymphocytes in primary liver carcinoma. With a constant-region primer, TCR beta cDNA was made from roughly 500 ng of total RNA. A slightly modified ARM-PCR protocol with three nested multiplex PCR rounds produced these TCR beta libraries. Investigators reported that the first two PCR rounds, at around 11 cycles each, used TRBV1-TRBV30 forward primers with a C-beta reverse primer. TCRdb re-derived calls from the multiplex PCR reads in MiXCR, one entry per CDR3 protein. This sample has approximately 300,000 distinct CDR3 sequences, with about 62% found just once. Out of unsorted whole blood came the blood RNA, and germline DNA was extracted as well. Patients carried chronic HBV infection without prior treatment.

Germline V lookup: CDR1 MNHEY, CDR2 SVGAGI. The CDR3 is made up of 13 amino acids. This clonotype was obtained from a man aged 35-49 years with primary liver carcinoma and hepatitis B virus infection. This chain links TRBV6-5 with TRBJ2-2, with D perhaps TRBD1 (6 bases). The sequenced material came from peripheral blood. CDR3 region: CVARDMNTGELFF. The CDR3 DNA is TGTGTCGCCCGGGACATGAACACCGGGGAGCTGTTTTTT.